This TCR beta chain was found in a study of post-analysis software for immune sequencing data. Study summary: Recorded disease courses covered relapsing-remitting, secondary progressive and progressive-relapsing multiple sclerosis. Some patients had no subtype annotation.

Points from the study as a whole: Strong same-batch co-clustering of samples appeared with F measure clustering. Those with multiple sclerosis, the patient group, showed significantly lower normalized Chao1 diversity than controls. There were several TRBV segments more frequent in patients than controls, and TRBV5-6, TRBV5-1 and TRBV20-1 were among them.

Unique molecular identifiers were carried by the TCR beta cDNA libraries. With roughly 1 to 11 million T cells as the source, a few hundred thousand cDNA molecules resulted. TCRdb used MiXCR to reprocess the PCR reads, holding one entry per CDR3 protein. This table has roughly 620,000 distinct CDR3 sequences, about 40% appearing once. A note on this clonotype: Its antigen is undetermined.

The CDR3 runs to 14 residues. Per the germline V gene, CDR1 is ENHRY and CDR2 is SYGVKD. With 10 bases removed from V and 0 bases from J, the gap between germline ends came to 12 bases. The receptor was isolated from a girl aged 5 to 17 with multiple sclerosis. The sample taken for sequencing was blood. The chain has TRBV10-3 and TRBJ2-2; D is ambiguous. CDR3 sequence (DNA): TGTGCCAGCCTCAACGCCGCGAACACCGGGGAGCTGTTTTTT. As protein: CASLNAANTGELFF.